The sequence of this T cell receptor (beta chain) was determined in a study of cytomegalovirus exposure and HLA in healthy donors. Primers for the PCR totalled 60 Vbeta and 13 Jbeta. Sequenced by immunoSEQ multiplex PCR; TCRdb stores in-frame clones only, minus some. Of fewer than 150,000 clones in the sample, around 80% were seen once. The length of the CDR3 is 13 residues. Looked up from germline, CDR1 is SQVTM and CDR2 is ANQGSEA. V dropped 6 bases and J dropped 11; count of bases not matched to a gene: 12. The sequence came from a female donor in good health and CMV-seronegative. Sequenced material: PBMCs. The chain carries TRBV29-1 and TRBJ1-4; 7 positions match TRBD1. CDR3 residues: CSVNNLGGDKLFF. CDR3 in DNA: TGCAGCGTGAATAATCTAGGGGGCGATAAACTGTTTTTT.